Following are 28 T cell receptor beta chains from one sample sequenced in a study of T-cell reconstitution after alpha-beta-depleted transplantation in children. Library preparation (for TCRbeta) was performed with unique molecular identifiers. TCRdb ran MiXCR on the PCR reads and lists one entry per CDR3 protein. This table holds 780,000 or so distinct CDR3 sequences, roughly 15% found once. Sample: PBMCs, mostly from graft donor cells, taken 360 days after TCRalphabeta/CD19-depleted stem cell transplant. Receptor source: a male patient younger than 18 who had a stem cell transplant for acute lymphoblastic leukemia, so the T cells may come from the graft donor.

This clonotype was seen a handful of times. The rearrangement uses TRBV6-4 and TRBJ1-1; D gene unclear. In germline, CDR1 is MRHNA, CDR2 SNTAGT. The ends were cut back, 5 bases at V and 0 bases at J, with 7 bases in the middle. The CDR3 extends over 13 amino acids. The CDR3 reads CASSFSMNTEAFF. CDR3 DNA: TGTGCCAGCAGTTTCTCGATGAACACTGAAGCTTTCTTT.

V is TRBV11-1 and J is TRBJ1-1, with D maybe TRBD1 (5 bases). Germline CDR1 and CDR2: SGHAT and FQDESV (reference sequence). The ends were cut back, 1 base at V and 3 bases at J, with 9 bases in the middle. The CDR3 runs to 14 residues. CDR3 in amino acids: CASSLEPGYTEAFF. As DNA, the CDR3 is TGTGCCAGCAGCTTAGAGCCAGGGTACACTGAAGCTTTCTTT.

This clonotype was recorded many times. The chain couples TRBV6-1 to TRBJ2-1; D unclear. Germline-derived CDR1 and CDR2 are MNHNS and SASEGT. CDR3 length equals 13 residues. V was cut by 6 bases and J by 8 bases, with 14 bases left in between. This CDR3 reads CASSPVVGDEQFF. CDR3 nucleotides: TGTGCCAGCAGCCCCGTGGTTGGAGATGAGCAGTTCTTC.

The CDR3 loop reads CASSAGAWGSYEQYF. CDR3 DNA: TGTGCCAGCAGCGCCGGAGCATGGGGTTCCTACGAGCAGTACTTC. V usage is TRBV13 and J usage is TRBJ2-7; D ambiguous. CDR1 is PRHDT and CDR2 is FYEKMQ in the germline V gene (reference sequence). Trimming left V 5 bases short and J 1 base short, with 15 bases between. The CDR3 is 15 residues long.

The table lists this clonotype with many counts. The chain carries TRBV4-1 and TRBJ1-6; D is ambiguous. Germline V lookup: CDR1 MGHRA, CDR2 YSYEKL. V lost 3 bases and J 0 bases, leaving 12 bases between the germline ends. CDR3 length equals 17 residues. CDR3 in DNA: TGCGCCAGCAGCCAGTTCGGCGGAAGCTCCTATAATTCACCCCTCCACTTT. Residues: CASSQFGGSSYNSPLHF.

The DNA of the CDR3 is TGTGCCAGCGCGTCGCCTTTTGGGGTCGAAGGCGATGAGCAGTTCTTC. It specifies CASASPFGVEGDEQFF. The chain recombines TRBV7-8 with TRBJ2-1, with D uncertain. V was cut by 8 bases and J by 8 bases, with 25 bases left in between. There are 16 residues in the CDR3. Germline values: CDR1 SGHVS, CDR2 FQNEAQ.

In this sample, this clonotype turned up a few times. This sequence joins TRBV25-1 and TRBJ1-1, with D hard to call. With 6 bases removed from V and 6 bases from J, the gap between germline ends came to 11 bases. CDR3 length: 12 amino acids. Germline CDR1 is MGHDK and CDR2 is SYGVNS. CDR3 sequence: CASRSGFAEAFF. The CDR3 nucleotides are TGTGCCAGCAGGTCGGGATTCGCTGAAGCTTTCTTT.

The DNA for the CDR3 is TGCAGTGCTAGTATGGTTGGGGGGGTAGAGACCCAGTACTTC. Protein sequence: CSASMVGGVETQYF. The V call is TRBV20-1, the J call TRBJ2-5; TRBD2 matches at 7 bases. Germline CDR1 is DFQATT and CDR2 is SNEGSKA (reference sequence). The length of the CDR3 is 14 residues. Losses at the gene ends were 3 bases for V and 4 bases for J; bases not matched to a gene: 8.

This chain links TRBV6-5 with TRBJ2-7; 8 nucleotides agree with TRBD1. The CDR3 has 17 residues. Germline CDR1 reads MNHEY; CDR2 reads SVGAGI. V was pared by 2 bases and J by 3 bases, with 12 bases of the junction left unmatched. CDR3 residues: CASSYTRTGGLHYEQYF. The DNA for the CDR3 is TGTGCCAGCAGTTACACAAGAACAGGGGGTTTACACTACGAGCAGTACTTC.

Many counts were recorded for this clonotype. This chain uses TRBV24-1 with TRBJ2-5; the D is unclear. The CDR3 loop spans 12 amino acids. Trimming shortened V by 2 bases and J by 5 bases, and 5 bases separated the two germline ends. Looked up from germline, CDR1 is KGHDR and CDR2 is SFDVKD. Here the CDR3 DNA reads TGTGCCACCAGTGATTACCTGGAGACCCAGTACTTC. It is translated as CATSDYLETQYF.

The CDR3 sequence: CASSLVGPCGYTF. The CDR3 nucleotides are TGTGCCAGCAGTTTAGTAGGGCCTTGTGGCTACACCTTC. The chain joins TRBV12-3 or TRBV12-4 to TRBJ1-2; D not certain. Trimming stripped 1 base from V and 7 bases from J, with 10 bases between. CDR3 length: 13 residues.

This clonotype has a handful of counts. This chain uses TRBV6-5 with TRBJ2-7; D is perhaps TRBD2 (6 bases). The CDR3 has 19 amino acids. V gave up 2 bases and J gave up 5 bases, with 28 bases separating them. Germline V gene sequence: CDR1 MNHEY, CDR2 SVGAGI. Here the CDR3 reads CASSYALRLPGLQPHEQYF. CDR3 coding DNA: TGTGCCAGCAGTTACGCACTCAGGCTCCCGGGACTCCAACCCCACGAGCAGTACTTC.

This clonotype was seen a handful of times. The CDR3 DNA sequence: TGTGCCAGCTCACGGGGACAGGAGAGCTCCTACGAGCAGTACTTC. This sequence encodes CASSRGQESSYEQYF. The rearrangement uses TRBV18 and TRBJ2-7, with TRBD1 identical over 8 bases. The CDR3 length is 15 residues. V shed 4 bases and J 0 bases; nucleotides not matched to a gene: 5. Germline-derived CDR1 and CDR2 are KGHSH and LQKENI. Full variable domain (missing parts from reference TRBV18 and TRBJ2-7): NAGVMQNPRHLVRRRGQEARLRCSPMKGHSHVYWYRQLPEEGLKFMVYLQKENIIDESGMPKERFSAEFPKEGPSILRIQQVVRGDSAAYFCASSRGQESSYEQYFGPGTRLTVT.

This clonotype was detected only a few times. The gene calls are TRBV7-8 and TRBJ1-2; D perhaps matches TRBD1 (6 bases). The germline V gene encodes CDR1 SGHVS and CDR2 FQNEAQ. The CDR3 is 15 residues long. V lost 5 bases, J lost 5 bases, and 18 bases lay in between. CDR3 region: CASSPHGGPPYGYTF. The CDR3 nucleotides are TGTGCCAGCAGCCCCCACGGGGGGCCACCTTATGGCTACACCTTC.

J is TRBJ1-6 and V is TRBV21-1. TRBV21-1 is classified as a pseudogene. This CDR3 is built from 9 residues. In DNA, the CDR3 is TGTGCCAGCAGCATCTCCCTCCACTTT. Translating it yields CASSISLHF.

The V call is TRBV6-5, the J call TRBJ2-4; D gene ambiguous. Trimming took 0 bases from V and 8 from J, leaving 8 bases between them. The CDR3 runs to 13 residues. Germline V gives CDR1 MNHEY, CDR2 SVGAGI. Here the CDR3 DNA reads TGTGCCAGCAGTTACTCGAATAGAGACATTCAGTACTTC. Translating gives CASSYSNRDIQYF.

This clonotype was found many times. This rearrangement joins TRBV12-3 or TRBV12-4 to TRBJ2-1; perhaps TRBD2 as D (5 bases). Trimming removed 6 bases at V and 4 bases at J, with 16 bases between. This CDR3 is built from 15 residues. CDR3 nucleotides: TGTGCCAGCAGCCGATTTCGGGAATTATACAATGAGCAGTTCTTC. Protein product: CASSRFRELYNEQFF.

This chain uses TRBV12-3 or TRBV12-4 with TRBJ2-7, with 12 bases identical to TRBD2. The J segment lost 9 bases and the V segment lost 6 bases, leaving 9 bases of the junction unmatched. The CDR3 has 14 amino acids. The CDR3 protein is CASRTSGSTNGQYF. The CDR3 coding sequence is TGTGCCAGCAGGACTAGCGGGAGCACTAATGGGCAGTACTTC.

This clonotype was recorded many times. The J gene is TRBJ2-4, the V gene TRBV7-9; D call uncertain. The V and J ends lost 0 bases and 1 base respectively, with 7 bases between them. Looked up from germline, CDR1 is SEHNR and CDR2 is FQNEAQ (reference sequence). The CDR3 sequence is 15 residues long. The CDR3, as DNA: TGTGCCAGCAGCTTAGCGGACGGCGCCAAAAACATTCAGTACTTC. It specifies CASSLADGAKNIQYF.

The chain recombines TRBV18 with TRBJ2-1, with a possible D match to TRBD1 (6 bases). The germline V gene has CDR1 KGHSH and CDR2 LQKENI. This CDR3 contains 13 residues. The germline V and J ends were trimmed by 4 bases and 5 bases, with 9 bases remaining between them. Here the CDR3 DNA reads TGTGCCAGCTCACTGCACAGGGACAATGAGCAGTTCTTC. Translated: CASSLHRDNEQFF.

This clonotype has at least ten counts. The chain has TRBV11-2 and TRBJ2-2; 10 bases match TRBD2. V trimming: 0 bases; J trimming: 3 bases; junction bases outside the gene matches: 7. The CDR3 covers 18 residues. CDR1 is SGHAT and CDR2 is FQNNGV in the germline V gene. This CDR3 is CASSLDRAGGPYTGELFF. CDR3 coding DNA: TGTGCCAGCAGCTTAGATCGAGCGGGAGGGCCCTACACCGGGGAGCTGTTTTTT. Full variable domain (rest looked up from reference TRBV11-2 and TRBJ2-2): EAGVAQSPRYKIIEKRQSVAFWCNPISGHATLYWYQQILGQGPKLLIQFQNNGVVDDSQLPKDRFSAERLKGVDSTLKIQPAKLEDSAVYLCASSLDRAGGPYTGELFFGEGSRLTVL.

There are a few counts of this clonotype. The V call is TRBV12-3 or TRBV12-4, the J call TRBJ1-5; no reliable D call. V shed 2 bases and J shed 5 bases, with 13 bases lying between them. The CDR3 spans 15 residues. CDR3 in amino acids: CASSLTGKGYQPQHF. The CDR3 bases are TGTGCCAGCAGTTTAACCGGGAAGGGTTATCAGCCCCAGCATTTT.

A few counts support this clonotype. The chain links TRBV7-9 to TRBJ2-2; 7 bases fit TRBD2. The germline CDR1 and CDR2 sequences are SEHNR and FQNEAQ (reference sequence). This CDR3 contains 16 residues. V dropped 3 bases and J dropped 0; count of bases not matched to a gene: 4. CDR3 amino acids: CASSFMGTTNTGELFF. The DNA for the CDR3 is TGTGCCAGCAGCTTTATGGGGACTACGAACACCGGGGAGCTGTTTTTT.

A few counts support this clonotype. The chain carries TRBV7-9 and TRBJ2-7, with D perhaps matching TRBD1 (6 bases). CDR3 length: 14 residues. Trimming pared 5 bases from V and 2 bases from J, leaving 13 bases between. Germline values: CDR1 SEHNR, CDR2 FQNEAQ (reference sequence). CDR3 in amino acids: CASSPRTVAYEQYF. Here the CDR3 DNA reads TGTGCCAGCAGCCCGCGGACAGTTGCCTACGAGCAGTACTTC. Full variable domain (remainder filled in from reference TRBV7-9 and TRBJ2-7): DTGVSQNPRHKITKRGQNVTFRCDPISEHNRLYWYRQTLGQGPEFLTYFQNEAQLEKSRLLSDRFSAERPKGSFSTLEIQRTEQGDSAMYLCASSPRTVAYEQYFGPGTRLTVT.

A few counts support this clonotype. The gene calls are TRBV4-1 and TRBJ2-7; D unclear. The CDR3 is made up of 15 amino acids. V shed 2 bases and J shed 0 bases, with 11 bases lying between them. Looked up from germline, CDR1 is MGHRA and CDR2 is YSYEKL. Written as DNA, the CDR3 is TGCGCCAGCAGCCAACGCTTTCCGAGCTCCTACGAGCAGTACTTC. Protein product: CASSQRFPSSYEQYF.

The V call is TRBV24-1, the J call TRBJ2-3; the match to TRBD1 covers 7 bases. With 2 bases clipped from V and 3 bases from J, the junction kept 4 bases outside the gene matches. The CDR3 spans 15 residues. Germline V gene sequence: CDR1 KGHDR, CDR2 SFDVKD. CDR3 loop: CATSDSVRGTDTQYF. In nucleotides, the CDR3 is TGTGCCACCAGTGATTCGGTCAGGGGGACAGATACGCAGTATTTT.

This clonotype was counted only a few times. The rearrangement uses TRBV5-1 and TRBJ2-5; tentatively, D is TRBD2 (6 bases). The CDR3 covers 15 residues. The germline gives CDR1 SGHRS, CDR2 YFSETQ. V was clipped by 6 bases and J by 0 bases, with 15 bases between them. CDR3 in amino acids: CASNDGAGYQETQYF. The CDR3 DNA reads TGCGCCAGCAACGATGGAGCGGGTTACCAAGAGACCCAGTACTTC.

This clonotype was recorded at least ten times. V is TRBV7-2 and J is TRBJ2-1; 13 bases map to TRBD2. The CDR3 loop spans 18 amino acids. The germline gives CDR1 SGHTA, CDR2 FQGNSA. The J segment lost 9 bases and the V segment lost 5 bases, leaving 16 bases of the junction unmatched. This CDR3 is CASSRRSLRTSGSSEQFF. CDR3 in DNA: TGTGCCAGCAGCCGAAGATCCCTCAGGACTAGCGGGAGTAGTGAGCAGTTCTTC.